Shown below are 10 T cell receptor beta chains from a single sample sequenced in a study of blood T cell repertoires in COVID-19. The assay was immunoSEQ multiplex PCR, and TCRdb's table has in-frame clones only and misses some. This table holds over 130,000 clones, about four fifths found once. Material: peripheral blood. The source is a man between 65 and 85 years old with acute or convalescent COVID-19.

CDR3 protein: CASSFRGPGNTIYF. DNA of the CDR3: TGTGCCAGCAGTTTTCGGGGTCCTGGAAACACCATATATTTT. The V and J genes are TRBV28 and TRBJ1-3; D unresolved. CDR1 is MDHEN, CDR2 SYDVKM, per germline. This CDR3 has 14 residues. V was trimmed by 3 bases and J by 2 bases, leaving 8 bases between them.

This clone was counted a few times. The chain combines TRBV28 with TRBJ1-6; D call uncertain. The V end lost 5 bases, the J end lost 7 bases, and 9 bases lay between the germline ends. The CDR3 runs 13 residues. Germline V lookup: CDR1 MDHEN, CDR2 SYDVKM. The CDR3 bases are TGTGCCAGCAGTACTTCAGCGAATTCACCCCTCCACTTT. This codes for CASSTSANSPLHF. Together with reference TRBV28 and TRBJ1-6, the CDR3 gives the full variable domain: DVKVTQSSRYLVKRTGEKVFLECVQDMDHENMFWYRQDPGLGLRLIYFSYDVKMKEKGDIPEGYSVSREKKERFSLILESASTNQTSMYLCASSTSANSPLHFGNGTRLTVT.

This rearrangement joins TRBV6-4 to TRBJ2-5; no definite D call. The CDR3 contains 10 residues. CDR1 is MRHNA and CDR2 is SNTAGT in the germline V gene. Trimming cost V 7 bases and J 3 bases, with 3 bases left between them. CDR3 amino acids: CASTEETQYF. CDR3 DNA sequence: TGTGCCAGCACAGAAGAGACCCAGTACTTC.

The genes are TRBV6-5 and TRBJ2-1, with D possibly being TRBD1 (6 bases). This CDR3 region has 13 residues. Germline CDR1 MNHEY, CDR2 SVGAGI. The ends were cut back, 8 bases at V and 4 bases at J, with 12 bases in the middle. The CDR3 bases are TGTGCCAGCCGGGAAACAGGGTACAATGAGCAGTTCTTC. It yields the protein CASRETGYNEQFF.

This chain joins TRBV11-3 and TRBJ2-1, with 8 bases matching TRBD2. Germline V lookup: CDR1 SGHNT, CDR2 YENEEA. Unmatched junction bases numbered 7, after V lost 1 base and J lost 8 bases. This CDR3 spans 15 amino acids. This CDR3 reads CASSLVAGSTDEQFF. CDR3 in DNA: TGTGCCAGCAGCTTAGTAGCGGGGTCCACGGATGAGCAGTTCTTC.

The chain employs TRBV3-1 (or the pseudogene TRBV3-2) and TRBJ2-7, with 11 bases that match TRBD1. There are 15 residues in the CDR3. V lost 6 bases, J lost 4 bases, and 8 bases stayed unmatched. Germline values: CDR1 LGHDT, CDR2 YNNKEL (reference sequence). Written as DNA, the CDR3 is TGTGCCAGCAGAGCTCCGGGACAGGGGGTGTACGAGCAGTACTTC. Its protein is CASRAPGQGVYEQYF.

The rearrangement joins TRBV2 to TRBJ2-7; tentatively, D is TRBD1 (5 bases). V shed 1 base and J shed 0 bases, with 16 bases lying between them. Germline V gene sequence: CDR1 SNHLY, CDR2 FYNNEI. The length of the CDR3 is 17 residues. CDR3 bases: TGTGCCAGCAGTGAAGGTTCCCCAGGGCATTACTCCTACGAGCAGTACTTC. Its translation is CASSEGSPGHYSYEQYF. Full variable domain (rest looked up from reference TRBV2 and TRBJ2-7): EPEVTQTPSHQVTQMGQEVILRCVPISNHLYFYWYRQILGQKVEFLVSFYNNEISEKSEIFDDQFSVERPDGSNFTLKIRSTKLEDSAMYFCASSEGSPGHYSYEQYFGPGTRLTVT.

The chain couples TRBV7-2 to TRBJ2-1; D is unresolved. The CDR3 covers 13 residues. Germline CDR1 is SGHTA and CDR2 is FQGNSA. The V end was cut by 3 bases, the J end by 9 bases, with 12 bases between. The CDR3 DNA sequence: TGTGCCAGCAGCTTGAGTCTGTTTGGTGAGCAGTTCTTC. It translates to CASSLSLFGEQFF.

The chain employs TRBV5-1 and TRBJ1-4; 8 nucleotides align to TRBD1. CDR1 and CDR2 (germline): SGHRS, YFSETQ. The CDR3 is 16 residues long. The ends lost 4 bases at V and 8 bases at J; junction bases unmatched: 13. CDR3 sequence reads: CASSPSGTGGWEKLFF. For the CDR3, the DNA is TGCGCCAGCAGCCCCTCGGGGACAGGTGGATGGGAAAAACTGTTTTTT.

The chain couples TRBV28 to TRBJ1-4; 7 bases fit TRBD1. The length of the CDR3 is 12 residues. Germline CDR1 is MDHEN and CDR2 is SYDVKM. Germline trimming cut 11 bases from V and 4 bases from J; bases unmatched to any gene: 4. The DNA of the CDR3 is TGTGCCGCCCAGGGGGGTAATGAAAAACTGTTTTTT. Encoded protein: CAAQGGNEKLFF.